The sequence of this T cell receptor (beta chain) was determined in a study of blood T cell repertoires in COVID-19. At the level of the study: Nucleic acid was either cDNA or gDNA, and it came from T cells, B-cell-depleted T cells, or PBMCs.

Only in-frame clones appear in the TCRdb table, and some are missing; sequencing was by immunoSEQ multiplex PCR. The sample holds 75,000 to 100,000 clones, roughly 79% seen once. The CDR3 runs to 15 residues. Trimming took off 0 bases at V and 4 bases at J, with 12 bases between the two ends. Germline values: CDR1 MNHEY, CDR2 SVGEGT. This chain links TRBV6-2 or TRBV6-3 with TRBJ1-2; D call uncertain. The receptor's source is a woman aged 80 or over with acute or convalescent COVID-19. The sequencing sample was made of peripheral blood. The CDR3 protein is CASSYSSGPVYGYTF. CDR3 DNA: TGTGCCAGCAGTTACTCGAGTGGGCCGGTCTATGGCTACACCTTC.